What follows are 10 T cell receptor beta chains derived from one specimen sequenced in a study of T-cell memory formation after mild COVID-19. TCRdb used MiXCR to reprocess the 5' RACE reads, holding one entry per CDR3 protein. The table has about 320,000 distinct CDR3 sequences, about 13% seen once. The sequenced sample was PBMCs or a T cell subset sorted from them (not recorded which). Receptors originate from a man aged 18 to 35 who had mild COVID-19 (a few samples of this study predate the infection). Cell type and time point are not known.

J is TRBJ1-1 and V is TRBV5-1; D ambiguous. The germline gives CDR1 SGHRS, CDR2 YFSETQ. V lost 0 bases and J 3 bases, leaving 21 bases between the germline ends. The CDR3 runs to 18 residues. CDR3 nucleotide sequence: TGCGCCAGCAGCTTGGAAGCCCACGCCAAGGGCGGGGACACTGAAGCTTTCTTT. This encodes CASSLEAHAKGGDTEAFF.

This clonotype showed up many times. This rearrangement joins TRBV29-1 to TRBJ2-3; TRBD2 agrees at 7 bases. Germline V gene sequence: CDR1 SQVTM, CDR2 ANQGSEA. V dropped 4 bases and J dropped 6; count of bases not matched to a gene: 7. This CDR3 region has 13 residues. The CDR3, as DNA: TGCAGCGTTGTCGGCGGGGGAGGCGATACGCAGTATTTT. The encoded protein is CSVVGGGGDTQYF.

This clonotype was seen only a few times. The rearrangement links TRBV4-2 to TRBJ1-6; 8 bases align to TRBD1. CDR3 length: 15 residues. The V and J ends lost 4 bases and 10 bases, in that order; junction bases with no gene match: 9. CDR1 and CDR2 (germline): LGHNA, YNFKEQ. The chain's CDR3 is CASSRETGAESPLHF. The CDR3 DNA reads TGTGCCAGCAGCCGGGAGACAGGGGCGGAATCACCCCTCCACTTT.

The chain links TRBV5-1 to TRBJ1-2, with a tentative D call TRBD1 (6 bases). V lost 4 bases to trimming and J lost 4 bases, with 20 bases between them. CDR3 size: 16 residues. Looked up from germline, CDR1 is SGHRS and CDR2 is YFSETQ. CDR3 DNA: TGCGCCAGCAGCCGGGGATTCGGGGGCGATGTCTATGGCTACACCTTC. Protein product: CASSRGFGGDVYGYTF.

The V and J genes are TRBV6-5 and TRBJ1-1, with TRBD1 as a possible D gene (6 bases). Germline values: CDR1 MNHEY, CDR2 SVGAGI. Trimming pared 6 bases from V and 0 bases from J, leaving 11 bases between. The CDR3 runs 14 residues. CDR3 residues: CASRRGGVNTEAFF. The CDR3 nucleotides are TGTGCCAGCAGAAGGGGGGGAGTGAACACTGAAGCTTTCTTT.

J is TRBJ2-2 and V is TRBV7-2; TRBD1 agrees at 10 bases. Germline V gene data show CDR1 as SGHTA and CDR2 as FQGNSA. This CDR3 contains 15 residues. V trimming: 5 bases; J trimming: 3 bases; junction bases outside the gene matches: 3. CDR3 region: CASSRDRGDTGELFF. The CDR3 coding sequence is TGTGCCAGCAGCCGGGACAGGGGCGACACCGGGGAGCTGTTTTTT.

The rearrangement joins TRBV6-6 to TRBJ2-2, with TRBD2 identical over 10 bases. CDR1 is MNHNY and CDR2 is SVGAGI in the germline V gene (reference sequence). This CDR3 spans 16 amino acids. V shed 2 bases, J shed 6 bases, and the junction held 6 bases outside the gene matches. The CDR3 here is CASSYGAGGPAGELFF. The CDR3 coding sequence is TGTGCCAGCAGTTACGGAGCGGGGGGGCCTGCCGGGGAGCTGTTTTTT.

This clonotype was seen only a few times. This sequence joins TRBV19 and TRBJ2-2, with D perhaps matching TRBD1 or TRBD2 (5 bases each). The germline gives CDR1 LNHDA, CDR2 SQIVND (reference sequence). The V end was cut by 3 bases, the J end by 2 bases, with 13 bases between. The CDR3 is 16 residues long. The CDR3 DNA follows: TGTGCCAGTAGTATTTCGGGGCCCATTAACACCGGGGAGCTGTTTTTT. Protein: CASSISGPINTGELFF.

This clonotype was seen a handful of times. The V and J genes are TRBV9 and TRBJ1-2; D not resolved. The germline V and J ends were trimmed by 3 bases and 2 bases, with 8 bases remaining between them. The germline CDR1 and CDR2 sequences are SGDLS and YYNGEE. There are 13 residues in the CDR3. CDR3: CASSASENYGYTF. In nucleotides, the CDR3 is TGTGCCAGCAGCGCCTCAGAAAACTATGGCTACACCTTC.

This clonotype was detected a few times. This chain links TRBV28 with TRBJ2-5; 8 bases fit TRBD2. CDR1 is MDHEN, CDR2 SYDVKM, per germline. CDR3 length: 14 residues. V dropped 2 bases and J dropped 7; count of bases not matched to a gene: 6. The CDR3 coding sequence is TGTGCCAGCAGTTTAGCGGGGGGTTGGAGGACCCAGTACTTC. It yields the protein CASSLAGGWRTQYF.